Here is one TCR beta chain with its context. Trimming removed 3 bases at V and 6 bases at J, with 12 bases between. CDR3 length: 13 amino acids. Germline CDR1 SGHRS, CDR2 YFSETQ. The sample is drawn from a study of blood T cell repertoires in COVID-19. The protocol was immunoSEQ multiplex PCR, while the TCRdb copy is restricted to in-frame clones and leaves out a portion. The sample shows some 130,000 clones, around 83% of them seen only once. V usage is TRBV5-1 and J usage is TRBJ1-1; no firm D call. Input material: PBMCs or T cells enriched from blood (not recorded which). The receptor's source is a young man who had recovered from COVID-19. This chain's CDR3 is CASSSLEGSEAFF. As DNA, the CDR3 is TGCGCCAGCAGCTCTTTAGAGGGCTCTGAAGCTTTCTTT.